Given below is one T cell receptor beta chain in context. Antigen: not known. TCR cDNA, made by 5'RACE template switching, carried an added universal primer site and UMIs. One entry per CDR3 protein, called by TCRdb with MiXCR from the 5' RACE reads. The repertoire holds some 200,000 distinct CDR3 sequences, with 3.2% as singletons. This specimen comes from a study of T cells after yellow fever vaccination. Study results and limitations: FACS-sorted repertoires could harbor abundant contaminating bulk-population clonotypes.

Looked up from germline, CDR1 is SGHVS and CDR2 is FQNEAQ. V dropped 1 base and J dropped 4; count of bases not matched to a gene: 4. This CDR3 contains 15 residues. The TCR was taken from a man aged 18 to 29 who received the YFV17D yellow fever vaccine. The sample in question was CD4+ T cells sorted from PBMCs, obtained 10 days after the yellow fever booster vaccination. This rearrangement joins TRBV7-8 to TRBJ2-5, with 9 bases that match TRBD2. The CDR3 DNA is TGTGCCAGCAGCTTAGGCCCGACTAGCGGAGAGACCCAGTACTTC. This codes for CASSLGPTSGETQYF.